These T cell receptor beta chains were read from a single sample in a study of blood T cell repertoires in COVID-19. Assay: immunoSEQ multiplex PCR; the TCRdb copy retains only in-frame clones and omits some. The repertoire holds a few hundred thousand clones, with around 87% as singletons. Specimen: peripheral blood. The source is a woman aged 55-69 years with COVID-19, enrolled during active disease. CDR3s include the opening cysteine and the closing phenylalanine or tryptophan. D genes are given only for firm matches. Not all rows give a size; the values are once, few, many and, for expanded clones, a class.

v_gene: TRBV2
d_gene: NA
abundance: NA
j_gene: TRBJ1-5
CDR3nt: TGTGCCAGCAGTGTAAACAGGGTAAGCAATCAGCCCCAGCATTTT
CDR3aa: CASSVNRVSNQPQHF

v_gene: TRBV30
d_gene: NA
abundance: NA
j_gene: TRBJ1-5
CDR3nt: TGTGCCTGGAGTGTAGGGAGGGGTAATCAGCCCCAGCATTTT
CDR3aa: CAWSVGRGNQPQHF

v_gene: TRBV11-2
d_gene: TRBD1
abundance: NA
j_gene: TRBJ1-5
CDR3nt: TGTGCCAGCAGCTTGACAGGGGGCCCCAATCAGCCCCAGCATTTT
CDR3aa: CASSLTGGPNQPQHF

v_gene: TRBV18
d_gene: NA
abundance: NA
j_gene: TRBJ1-1
CDR3nt: TGTGCCAGCTCACCGGACAGATCGAACACTGAAGCTTTCTTT
CDR3aa: CASSPDRSNTEAFF

v_gene: TRBV7-9
d_gene: TRBD1
abundance: NA
j_gene: TRBJ1-2
CDR3nt: TGTGCCAGCAGCTTAACAGGGGGCTATGGCTACACCTTC
CDR3aa: CASSLTGGYGYTF

v_gene: TRBV5-6
d_gene: TRBD2
abundance: NA
j_gene: TRBJ2-1
CDR3nt: TGTGCCAGCAGCCAAACAGCGGGGGAGCTTTACAATGAGCAGTTCTTC
CDR3aa: CASSQTAGELYNEQFF

v_gene: TRBV6-2/TRBV6-3
d_gene: TRBD1
abundance: NA
j_gene: TRBJ1-2
CDR3nt: TGTGCCAGCAGTTACGGGACAGGGACCTATGGCTACACCTTC
CDR3aa: CASSYGTGTYGYTF

v_gene: TRBV7-2
d_gene: NA
abundance: NA
j_gene: TRBJ2-1
CDR3nt: TGTGCCAGCAGTACTAACGGGGTTTGGAGCAATGAGCAGTTCTTC
CDR3aa: CASSTNGVWSNEQFF

v_gene: TRBV6-5
d_gene: TRBD1
abundance: NA
j_gene: TRBJ1-2
CDR3nt: TGTGCCAGCAGTTCCGGGACAGGGGGTAACTATGGCTACACCTTC
CDR3aa: CASSSGTGGNYGYTF

v_gene: TRBV11-2
d_gene: NA
abundance: NA
j_gene: TRBJ1-3
CDR3nt: TGTGCCAGCAGCCCAGCTGGGGGGGCATATGGAAACACCATATATTTT
CDR3aa: CASSPAGGAYGNTIYF

v_gene: TRBV6-5
d_gene: TRBD2
abundance: NA
j_gene: TRBJ2-3
CDR3nt: TGTGCCAGCGTCGTTCGGGGGGAAGATACGCAGTATTTT
CDR3aa: CASVVRGEDTQYF

v_gene: TRBV7-3
d_gene: NA
abundance: once
j_gene: TRBJ2-3
CDR3nt: TGTGCCAGCAGCTTAGCAGGGATGATTACAGATACGCAGTATTTT
CDR3aa: CASSLAGMITDTQYF

v_gene: TRBV27
d_gene: TRBD1
abundance: NA
j_gene: TRBJ1-2
CDR3nt: TGTGCCAGCAGTTTGCAGGGGGGAAACTATGGCTACACCTTC
CDR3aa: CASSLQGGNYGYTF

v_gene: TRBV28
d_gene: NA
abundance: NA
j_gene: TRBJ2-7
CDR3nt: TGTGCCAGCAGTTTGCTGGGGGGAAACGAGCAGTACTTC
CDR3aa: CASSLLGGNEQYF

v_gene: TRBV4-1
d_gene: TRBD2
abundance: NA
j_gene: TRBJ2-7
CDR3nt: TGCGCCAGCAGCCAAACTAGCGGGGGGACCACCTACGAGCAGTACTTC
CDR3aa: CASSQTSGGTTYEQYF